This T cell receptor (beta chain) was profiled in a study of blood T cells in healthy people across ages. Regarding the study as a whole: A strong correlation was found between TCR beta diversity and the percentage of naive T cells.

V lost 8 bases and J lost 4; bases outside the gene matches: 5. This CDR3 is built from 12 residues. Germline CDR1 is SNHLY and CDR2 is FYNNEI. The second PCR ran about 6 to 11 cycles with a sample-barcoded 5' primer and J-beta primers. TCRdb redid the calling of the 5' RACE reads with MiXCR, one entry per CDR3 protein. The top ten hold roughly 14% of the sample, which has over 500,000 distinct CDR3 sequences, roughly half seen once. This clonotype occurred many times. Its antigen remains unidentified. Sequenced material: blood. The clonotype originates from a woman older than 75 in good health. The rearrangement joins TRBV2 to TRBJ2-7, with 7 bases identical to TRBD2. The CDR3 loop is CASRGSGYEQYF. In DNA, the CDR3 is TGTGCCAGCCGCGGGAGTGGGTACGAGCAGTACTTC.